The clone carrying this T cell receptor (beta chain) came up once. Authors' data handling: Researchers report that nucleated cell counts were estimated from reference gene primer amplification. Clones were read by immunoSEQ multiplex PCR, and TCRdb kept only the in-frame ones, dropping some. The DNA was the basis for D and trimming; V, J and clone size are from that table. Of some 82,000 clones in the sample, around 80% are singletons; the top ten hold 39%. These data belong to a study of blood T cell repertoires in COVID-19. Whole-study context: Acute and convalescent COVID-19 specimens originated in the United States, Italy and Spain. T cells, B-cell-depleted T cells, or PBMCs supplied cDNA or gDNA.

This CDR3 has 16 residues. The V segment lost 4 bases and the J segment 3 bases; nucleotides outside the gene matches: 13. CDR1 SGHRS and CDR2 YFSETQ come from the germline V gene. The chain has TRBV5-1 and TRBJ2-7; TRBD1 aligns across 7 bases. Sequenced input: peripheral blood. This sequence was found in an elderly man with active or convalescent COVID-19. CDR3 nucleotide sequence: TGCGCCAGCAGCCCGGTCGGGACAGCGTCTGGCTACGAGCAGTACTTC. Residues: CASSPVGTASGYEQYF.